This entry lists 10 T cell receptor beta chains sequenced from one sample in a study of CD8 T cells in ankylosing spondylitis. In TCRdb, the 5' RACE reads were re-called with MiXCR into one record per CDR3 protein. The repertoire consists of 350,000 to 450,000 distinct CDR3 sequences, with 20% occurring once and the leading ten covering under 15%. Source material: blood, either unsorted or a sorted T cell fraction (not recorded which). The receptors come from a male donor with ankylosing spondylitis or in good health (not recorded which).

This clonotype appeared a single time. The chain links TRBV20-1 to TRBJ2-7, with a possible D match to TRBD2 (5 bases). With 3 bases removed from V and 3 bases from J, the gap between germline ends came to 12 bases. Germline CDR1 and CDR2: DFQATT and SNEGSKA (reference sequence). The CDR3 sequence is 13 residues long. CDR3 sequence reads: CSASALAFYEQYF. In DNA form, the CDR3 reads TGCAGTGCTAGCGCCCTAGCCTTCTACGAGCAGTACTTC.

This clonotype was recorded a few times. The J gene is TRBJ1-2, the V gene TRBV4-1; D gene unclear. V lost 4 bases to trimming and J lost 10 bases, with 22 bases between them. This CDR3 has 15 amino acids. Germline assignment: CDR1 MGHRA and CDR2 YSYEKL. DNA for the CDR3: TGCGCCAGCAGCCCACTTGGCGGGATCTATGGCTACTACACCTTC. Protein product: CASSPLGGIYGYYTF.

V and J are TRBV20-1 and TRBJ2-7; TRBD1 is a possible D gene (6 bases). CDR1 and CDR2 from the germline V gene are DFQATT and SNEGSKA (reference sequence). V shed 4 bases and J shed 3 bases, with 13 bases lying between them. The CDR3 runs to 13 residues. CDR3 nucleotides: TGCAGTGCTATTCCGGGACACCACTACGAGCAGTACTTC. Translated: CSAIPGHHYEQYF.

The chain carries TRBV12-3 or TRBV12-4 and TRBJ2-1; D not resolved. The CDR3 sequence is 14 residues long. Trimming took off 2 bases at V and 6 bases at J, with 11 bases between the two ends. CDR3 coding DNA: TGTGCCAGCAGTTTAAACAGAGAGGTCAATGAGCAGTTCTTC. Its translation is CASSLNREVNEQFF.

The CDR3 loop is CASSFGSLYGYTF. Written as DNA, the CDR3 is TGTGCCAGCAGTTTTGGCAGTCTCTATGGCTACACCTTC. V and J are TRBV28 and TRBJ1-2; D call uncertain. This CDR3 region has 13 residues. V was trimmed by 3 bases and J by 4 bases, leaving 9 bases between them. CDR1 is MDHEN and CDR2 is SYDVKM in the germline V gene.

This chain's CDR3 is CASSVVIVNTGELFF. Here the CDR3 DNA reads TGTGCCAGCAGCGTAGTGATAGTTAACACCGGGGAGCTGTTTTTT. The chain uses TRBV9 and TRBJ2-2; D is unclear. Trimming took off 0 bases at V and 2 bases at J, with 8 bases between the two ends. The CDR3 has 15 amino acids. The germline V gene encodes CDR1 SGDLS and CDR2 YYNGEE.

This clonotype was observed a handful of times. The V call is TRBV13, the J call TRBJ2-7; D unclear. This CDR3 has 12 residues. Germline V gene sequence: CDR1 PRHDT, CDR2 FYEKMQ (reference sequence). V lost 10 bases and J 6 bases, leaving 16 bases between the germline ends. This CDR3 is CATALSLSEQYF. DNA of the CDR3: TGTGCCACCGCGCTCTCCTTGAGCGAGCAGTACTTC.

V and J are TRBV6-5 and TRBJ2-2; D is possibly TRBD2 (7 bases). CDR3 size: 15 residues. Trimming removed 2 bases from V and 3 bases from J, with 10 bases in between. Germline V CDR1 and CDR2: MNHEY, SVGAGI. The DNA for the CDR3 is TGTGCCAGCAGTTACGAGGGGGGGGACACCGGGGAGCTGTTTTTT. Translating it yields CASSYEGGDTGELFF.

This clonotype was found a few times. This chain connects TRBV9 to TRBJ2-3; the D gene could be TRBD1 or TRBD2 (5 bases each). The CDR3 contains 15 residues. V dropped 5 bases and J dropped 0 bases, with 13 bases sitting between them. From germline, CDR1 is SGDLS and CDR2 YYNGEE. The CDR3 DNA reads TGTGCCAGCAGGCCACCGGGGCTGAGCACAGATACGCAGTATTTT. This gives the protein CASRPPGLSTDTQYF.

This chain joins TRBV5-1 and TRBJ2-7; 7 bases are shared with TRBD1. After removal of 2 bases from V and 3 bases from J, the junction contained 8 bases not matched to a gene. Germline V gene sequence: CDR1 SGHRS, CDR2 YFSETQ. The CDR3 is 15 amino acids. This CDR3 is CASSLDPDRVYEQYF. The CDR3 region has the DNA TGCGCCAGCAGCTTAGACCCCGACAGGGTCTACGAGCAGTACTTC.